This TCR beta chain was identified in a study of human T cells and chemical hapten exposure. Germline V CDR1 and CDR2: SQVTM, ANQGSEA. The CDR3 extends over 14 amino acids. Trimming shortened V by 0 bases and J by 8 bases, and 16 bases separated the two germline ends. Single cDNA molecules in the library carried unique molecular identifiers attached during preparation. How the authors handled the data: Ranging from roughly 20,000 to 690,600, TCR counts per sample had a median value of around 90,000. TCRdb reanalysed the RACE reads using MiXCR and keeps one entry per CDR3 protein. None of the V and J calls come from the authors' own analysis; TCRdb made them. The table has some 180,000 distinct CDR3 sequences, more than 20% seen once. Noted time point: patch test 3, about 24 weeks after DPC sensitization. Treatment noted: therapeutic diphenylcyclopropenone sensitization with weekly scalp DPC. This clonotype came up a few times.

This receptor was taken from a middle-aged woman with alopecia areata. Some clones in this sample may be carry-over from other donors' samples. The chain links TRBV29-1 to TRBJ1-2; D unresolved. The sequences come from whole blood, collected in connection with sensitization to the hapten diphenylcyclopropenone (DPC). DNA for the CDR3: TGCAGCGTTGAAGATTATGACAAATCTTACGGCTACACCTTC. Amino acids: CSVEDYDKSYGYTF.